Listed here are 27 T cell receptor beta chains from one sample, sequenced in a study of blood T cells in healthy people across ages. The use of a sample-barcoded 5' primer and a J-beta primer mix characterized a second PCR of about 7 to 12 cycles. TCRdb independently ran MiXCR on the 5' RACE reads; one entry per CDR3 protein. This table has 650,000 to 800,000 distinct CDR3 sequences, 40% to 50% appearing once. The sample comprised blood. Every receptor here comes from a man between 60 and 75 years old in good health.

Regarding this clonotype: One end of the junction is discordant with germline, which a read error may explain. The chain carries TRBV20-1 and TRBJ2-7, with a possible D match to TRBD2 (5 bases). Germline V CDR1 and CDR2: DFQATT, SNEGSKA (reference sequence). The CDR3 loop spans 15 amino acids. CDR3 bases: TGCAGTGCTAGAGCCGAACTAGGTCTCTACTACGTGCAGTACTTC. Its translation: CSARAELGLYYVQYF.

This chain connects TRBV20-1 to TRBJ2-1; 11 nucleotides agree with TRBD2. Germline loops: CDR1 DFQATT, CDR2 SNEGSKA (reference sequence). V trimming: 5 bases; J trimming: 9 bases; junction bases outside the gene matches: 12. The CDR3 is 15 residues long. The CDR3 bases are TGCAGTGCTGACCATTTAGCGGGGGGGCAAGTTGAGCAGTTCTTC. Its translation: CSADHLAGGQVEQFF.

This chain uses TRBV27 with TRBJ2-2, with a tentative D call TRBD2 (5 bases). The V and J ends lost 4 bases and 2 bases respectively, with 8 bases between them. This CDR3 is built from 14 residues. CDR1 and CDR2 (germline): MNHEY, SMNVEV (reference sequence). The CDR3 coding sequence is TGTGCCAGCAGTTGGACGGGAAACACCGGGGAGCTGTTTTTT. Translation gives CASSWTGNTGELFF.

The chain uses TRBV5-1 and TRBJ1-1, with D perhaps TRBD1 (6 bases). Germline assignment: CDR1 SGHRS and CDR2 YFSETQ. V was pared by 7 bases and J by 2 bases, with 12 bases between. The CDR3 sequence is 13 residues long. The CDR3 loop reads CASGRTVNTEAFF. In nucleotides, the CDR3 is TGCGCCAGCGGAAGGACAGTAAACACTGAAGCTTTCTTT.

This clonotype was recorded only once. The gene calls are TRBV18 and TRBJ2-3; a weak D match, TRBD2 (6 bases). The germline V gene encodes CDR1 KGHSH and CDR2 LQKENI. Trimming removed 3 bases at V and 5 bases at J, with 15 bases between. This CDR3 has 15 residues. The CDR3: CASSPGGAWGDTQYF. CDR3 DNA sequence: TGTGCCAGCTCACCTGGAGGGGCATGGGGAGATACGCAGTATTTT. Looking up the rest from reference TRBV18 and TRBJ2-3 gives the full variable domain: NAGVMQNPRHLVRRRGQEARLRCSPMKGHSHVYWYRQLPEEGLKFMVYLQKENIIDESGMPKERFSAEFPKEGPSILRIQQVVRGDSAAYFCASSPGGAWGDTQYFGPGTRLTVL.

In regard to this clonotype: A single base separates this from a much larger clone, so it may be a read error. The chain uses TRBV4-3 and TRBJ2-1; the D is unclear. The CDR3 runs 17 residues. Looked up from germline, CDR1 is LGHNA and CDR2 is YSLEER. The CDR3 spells CTSSQVLQHHMYNEQFF. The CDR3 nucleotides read TGCACCAGCAGCCAAGTCCTGCAGCACCACATGTACAATGAGCAGTTCTTC.

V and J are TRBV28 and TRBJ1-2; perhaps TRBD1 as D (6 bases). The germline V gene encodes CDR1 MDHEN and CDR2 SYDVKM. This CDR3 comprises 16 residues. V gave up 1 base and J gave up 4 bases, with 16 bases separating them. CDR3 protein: CASSLSLGAKGYGYTF. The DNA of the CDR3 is TGTGCCAGCAGTTTATCCTTGGGGGCGAAGGGCTATGGCTACACCTTC.

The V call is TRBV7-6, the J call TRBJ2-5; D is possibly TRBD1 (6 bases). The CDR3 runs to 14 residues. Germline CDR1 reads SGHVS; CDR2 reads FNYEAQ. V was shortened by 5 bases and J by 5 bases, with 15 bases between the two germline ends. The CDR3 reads CASSQMDRWETQYF. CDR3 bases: TGTGCCAGCAGCCAGATGGACAGATGGGAGACCCAGTACTTC.

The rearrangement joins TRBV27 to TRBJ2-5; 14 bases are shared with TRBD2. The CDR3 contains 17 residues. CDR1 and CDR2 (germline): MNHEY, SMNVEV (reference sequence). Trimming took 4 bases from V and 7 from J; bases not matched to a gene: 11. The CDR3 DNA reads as TGTGCCAGCAGTTCCCCGGGACTAGCGGGGGCCCCAGGGACCCAGTACTTC. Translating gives CASSSPGLAGAPGTQYF.

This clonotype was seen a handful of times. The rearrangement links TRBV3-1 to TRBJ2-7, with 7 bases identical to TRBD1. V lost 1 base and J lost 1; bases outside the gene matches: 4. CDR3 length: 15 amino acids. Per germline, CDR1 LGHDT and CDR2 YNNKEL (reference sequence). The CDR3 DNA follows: TGTGCCAGCAGCCAAGGGCCGGGACAGTCCTACGAGCAGTACTTC. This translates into CASSQGPGQSYEQYF.

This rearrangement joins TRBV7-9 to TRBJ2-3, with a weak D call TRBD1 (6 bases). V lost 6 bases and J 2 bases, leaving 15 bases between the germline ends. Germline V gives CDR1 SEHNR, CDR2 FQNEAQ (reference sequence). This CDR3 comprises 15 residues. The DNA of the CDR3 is TGTGCCAGCAGTCCAGGGGATGAATACACAGATACGCAGTATTTT. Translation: CASSPGDEYTDTQYF.

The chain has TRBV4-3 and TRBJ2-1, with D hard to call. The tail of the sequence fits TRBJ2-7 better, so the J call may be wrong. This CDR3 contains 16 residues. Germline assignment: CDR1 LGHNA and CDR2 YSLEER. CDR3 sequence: CASSQNAGGSYNEQYF. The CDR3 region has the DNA TGCGCCAGCAGCCAAAATGCCGGCGGAAGCTACAATGAGCAGTACTTC.

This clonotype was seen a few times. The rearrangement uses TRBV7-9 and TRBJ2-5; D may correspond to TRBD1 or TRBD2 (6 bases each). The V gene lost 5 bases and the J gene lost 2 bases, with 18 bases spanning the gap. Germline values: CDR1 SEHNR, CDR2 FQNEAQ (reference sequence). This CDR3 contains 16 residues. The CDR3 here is CASSPPEGGGQETQYF. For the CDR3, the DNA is TGTGCCAGCAGCCCCCCCGAGGGGGGTGGGCAAGAGACCCAGTACTTC.

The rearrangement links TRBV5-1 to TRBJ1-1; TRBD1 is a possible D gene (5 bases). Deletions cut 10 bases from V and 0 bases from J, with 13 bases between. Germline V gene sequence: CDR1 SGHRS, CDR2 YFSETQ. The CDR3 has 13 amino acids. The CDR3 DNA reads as TGCGCCTGCTCGGACAACCTGAACACTGAAGCTTTCTTT. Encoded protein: CACSDNLNTEAFF. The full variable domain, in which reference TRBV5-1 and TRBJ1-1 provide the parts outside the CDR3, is KAGVTQTPRYLIKTRGQQVTLSCSPISGHRSVSWYQQTPGQGLQFLFEYFSETQRNKGNFPGRFSGRQFSNSRSEMNVSTLELGDSALYLCACSDNLNTEAFFGQGTRLTVV.

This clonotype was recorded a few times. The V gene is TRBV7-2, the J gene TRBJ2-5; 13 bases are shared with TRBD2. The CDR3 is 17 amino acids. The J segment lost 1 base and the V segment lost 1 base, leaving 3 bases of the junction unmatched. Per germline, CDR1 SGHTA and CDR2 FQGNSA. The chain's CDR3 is CASSLGWTSGGQETQYF. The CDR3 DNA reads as TGTGCCAGCAGCTTAGGCTGGACTAGCGGGGGCCAAGAGACCCAGTACTTC. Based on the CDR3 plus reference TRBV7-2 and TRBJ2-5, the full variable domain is GAGVSQSPSNKVTEKGKDVELRCDPISGHTALYWYRQSLGQGLEFLIYFQGNSAPDKSGLPSDRFSAERTGGSVSTLTIQRTQQEDSAVYLCASSLGWTSGGQETQYFGPGTRLLVL.

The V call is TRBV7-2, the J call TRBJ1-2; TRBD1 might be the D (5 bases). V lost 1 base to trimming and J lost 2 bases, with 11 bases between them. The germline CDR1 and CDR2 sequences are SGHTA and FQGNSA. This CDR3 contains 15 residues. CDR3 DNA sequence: TGTGCCAGCAGCTTAGGACAGAATAAGAACTATGGCTACACCTTC. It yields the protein CASSLGQNKNYGYTF.

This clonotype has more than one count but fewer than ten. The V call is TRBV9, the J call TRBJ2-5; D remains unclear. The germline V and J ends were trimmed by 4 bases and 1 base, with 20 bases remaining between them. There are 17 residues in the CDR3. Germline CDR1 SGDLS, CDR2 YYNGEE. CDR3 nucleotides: TGTGCCAGCAGCCCCCTTGCGATGGGATCCCCCCAAGAGACCCAGTACTTC. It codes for CASSPLAMGSPQETQYF.

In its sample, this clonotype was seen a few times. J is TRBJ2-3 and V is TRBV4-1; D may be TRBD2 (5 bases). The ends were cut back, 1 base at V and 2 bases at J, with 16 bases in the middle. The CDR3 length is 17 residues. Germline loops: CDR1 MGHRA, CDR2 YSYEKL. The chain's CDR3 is CASSQGGSALSTDTQYF. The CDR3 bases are TGCGCCAGCAGCCAAGGTGGTAGCGCCTTATCCACAGATACGCAGTATTTT.

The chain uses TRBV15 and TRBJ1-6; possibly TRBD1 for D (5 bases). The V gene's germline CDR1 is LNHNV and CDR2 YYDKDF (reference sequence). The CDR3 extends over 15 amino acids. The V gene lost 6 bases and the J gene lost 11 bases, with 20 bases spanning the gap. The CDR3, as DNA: TGTGCCACCAGTCGGGGGGAGAGCGTTTTTGCACCCCTCCACTTT. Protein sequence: CATSRGESVFAPLHF. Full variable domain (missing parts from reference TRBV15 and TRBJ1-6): DAMVIQNPRYQVTQFGKPVTLSCSQTLNHNVMYWYQQKSSQAPKLLFHYYDKDFNNEADTPDNFQSRRPNTSFCFLDIRSPGLGDTAMYLCATSRGESVFAPLHFGNGTRLTVT.

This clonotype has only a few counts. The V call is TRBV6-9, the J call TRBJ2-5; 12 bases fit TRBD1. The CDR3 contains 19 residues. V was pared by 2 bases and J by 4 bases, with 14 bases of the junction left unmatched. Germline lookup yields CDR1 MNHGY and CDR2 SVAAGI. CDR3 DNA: TGTGCCAGCAGTTATGGAAACCGGGACAGGGGGCGAATTGGAGAGACCCAGTACTTC. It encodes CASSYGNRDRGRIGETQYF.

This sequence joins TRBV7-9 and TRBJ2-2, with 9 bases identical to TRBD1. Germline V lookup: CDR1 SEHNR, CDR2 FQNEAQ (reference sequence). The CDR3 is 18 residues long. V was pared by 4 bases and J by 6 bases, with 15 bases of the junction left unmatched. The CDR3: CASSSPDRGDLEAGELFF. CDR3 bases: TGTGCCAGCAGCTCCCCCGACAGGGGGGATCTAGAAGCCGGGGAGCTGTTTTTT.

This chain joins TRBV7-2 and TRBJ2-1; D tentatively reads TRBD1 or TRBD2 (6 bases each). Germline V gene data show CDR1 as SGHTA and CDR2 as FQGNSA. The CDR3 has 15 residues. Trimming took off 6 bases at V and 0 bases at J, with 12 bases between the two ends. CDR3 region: CASSHRGPSYNEQFF. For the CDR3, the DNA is TGTGCCAGCAGTCACCGGGGGCCCTCCTACAATGAGCAGTTCTTC.

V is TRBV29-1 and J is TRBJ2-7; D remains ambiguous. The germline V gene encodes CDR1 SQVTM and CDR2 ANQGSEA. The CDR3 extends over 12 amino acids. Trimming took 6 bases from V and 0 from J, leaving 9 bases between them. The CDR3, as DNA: TGCAGCGTGATGGCGAGCTCCTACGAGCAGTACTTC. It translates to CSVMASSYEQYF.

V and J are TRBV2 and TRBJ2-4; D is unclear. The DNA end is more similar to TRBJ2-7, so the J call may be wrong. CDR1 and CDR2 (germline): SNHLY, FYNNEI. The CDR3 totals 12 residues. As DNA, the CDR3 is TGTGCCAGCGAAGGGATTCCCTACGAGCAGTACTTC. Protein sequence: CASEGIPYEQYF.

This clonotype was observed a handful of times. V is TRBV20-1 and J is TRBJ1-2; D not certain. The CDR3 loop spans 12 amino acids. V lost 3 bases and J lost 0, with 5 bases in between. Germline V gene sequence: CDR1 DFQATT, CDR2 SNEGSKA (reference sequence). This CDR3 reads CSASQPNYGYTF. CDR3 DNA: TGCAGTGCTAGTCAGCCTAACTATGGCTACACCTTC.

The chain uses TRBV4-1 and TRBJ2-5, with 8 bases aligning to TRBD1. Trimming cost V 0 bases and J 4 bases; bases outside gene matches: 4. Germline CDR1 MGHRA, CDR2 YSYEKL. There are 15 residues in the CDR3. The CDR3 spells CASSQEDRAGETQYF. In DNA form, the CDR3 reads TGCGCCAGCAGCCAAGAGGACAGGGCCGGAGAGACCCAGTACTTC.

The CDR3 DNA follows: TGTGCCAGCAGCCTCGGGCAGGGGGGGTGGCAGCCCCAGCATTTT. It translates to CASSLGQGGWQPQHF. This chain uses TRBV12-3 or TRBV12-4 with TRBJ1-5; TRBD1 matches 7 bases. The CDR3 runs 15 residues. The junction had 12 bases not matched to a gene; V was cut back by 6 bases and J by 7 bases.